This T cell receptor (beta chain) was sequenced during a study of regulatory T cells in long-lasting Graves disease. Germline assignment: CDR1 GTSNPN and CDR2 SVGIG (reference sequence). Losses at the gene ends were 2 bases for V and 3 bases for J; bases not matched to a gene: 11. CDR3 length: 17 amino acids. The time point was: newly diagnosed GD, antithyroid drugs for less than 3 months. After RNA was extracted from PBMCs, the TCR library was made from it. The authors drew patients from an endocrinology department in Xi'an, China. Study results and limitations: The small sample size may have reduced accuracy.

According to the study, TCR beta libraries were built with iRepertoire HTBI primers and CDR3-region Arm-PCR. TCRdb recomputed calls from the multiplex PCR reads with MiXCR, one row per CDR3 protein. The table lists roughly 420,000 distinct CDR3 sequences, around a sixth of them singletons. This clonotype was counted a few times. Antigen specificity is unknown. The clonotype originates from a female donor with Graves disease. The chain combines TRBV30 with TRBJ2-1; TRBD2 agrees at 9 bases. Sequencing was performed on peripheral blood mononuclear cells (PBMCs), taken at new diagnosis, from a patient treated with antithyroid drugs. Written as DNA, the CDR3 is TGTGCCTGGAGTCAATTAAGGACTAGCGCCTACTACAATGAGCAGTTCTTC. Its translation: CAWSQLRTSAYYNEQFF.